This T cell receptor (beta chain) was sequenced in a study of T cells in Graves' hyperthyroidism and ophthalmopathy. Overall study findings and caveats: Model output signaled ophthalmopathy a median around 5.9 months ahead of onset.

RNA transcripts yielded amplified TCR beta CDR3 regions. Carried out on the TCR CDR3, a first-round RT-PCR used the HTBI primer set. In TCRdb, the multiplex PCR reads were re-called with MiXCR into one record per CDR3 protein. Of 210,000 or so distinct CDR3 sequences in the sample, roughly 18% were seen once. Newly diagnosed patients aged 18 to 65 had hyperthyroidism of under 2 months' duration. The PBMCs were taken from under 12 ml of fresh peripheral blood. This clonotype appeared a single time. Its antigen is not known. The clonotype was recovered from a man aged 45-65 years with Graves' hyperthyroidism. Source material: blood.

CDR3 region: CASSPAGRGLETQYF. Here the CDR3 DNA reads TGCGCCAGCAGCCCTGCAGGTCGTGGGCTGGAGACCCAGTACTTC. V gene TRBV5-1 combines with J gene TRBJ2-5; no clear D gene. The germline V gene encodes CDR1 SGHRS and CDR2 YFSETQ. The V and J ends lost 4 bases and 5 bases respectively, with 18 bases between them. The CDR3 is 15 residues long.